This T cell receptor (beta chain) derives from a study of OX40 agonist ivuxolimab in advanced cancers. Broadly, across the study: Ivuxolimab was a fully human IgG2 agonistic monoclonal antibody targeting the costimulatory receptor OX40 (CD134). Intravenous ivuxolimab was administered to patients every 2 weeks at six dose levels: 0.01, 0.1, 0.3, 1.5, 3 and 10 mg/kg. Of the 50 or so patients in dose escalation, about 19 had hepatocellular carcinoma, around 15 had melanoma, 9 had renal cell carcinoma and 9 had head and neck cancer. A male proportion of 82.7% and a mean age of roughly 55 years, ranging from 23 to 79, were recorded for the dose-escalation cohort. Patients were allowed to have had prior anti-PD-1, anti-PD-L1 or anti-CTLA-4 therapy, and roughly 40% of the dose-escalation patients had previously received checkpoint inhibitors. Partial responses occurred in three dose-escalation patients, of whom one had hepatocellular carcinoma and two had cutaneous melanoma. The point of sequencing TCRbeta in the periphery was to test whether ivuxolimab changed TCR sequence diversity and drove clonal T-cell expansion. The monotherapy dose-escalation portion (N of about 50 patients) of the phase I ivuxolimab trial is reported in the paper. The investigation overall reported the following: Low levels of normalized T-cell clonal expansion were also seen in some patients who did not respond. The antigen specificity of the clonally expanded peripheral T cells was not determined. After ivuxolimab, expanded clones were on average more numerous among CD8+ T cells than among CD4+ T cells. In the 0.1-3.0 mg/kg groups, partial responders were among the patients with the lowest normalized peripheral clonal expansion, particularly in CD8+ T cells. At doses of 0.1 to 3.0 mg/kg, clonal expansion of both CD4+ and CD8+ T cells in blood was seen between baseline and week 6.

Genomic DNA was extracted from sorted cells for sequencing of the TCRbeta CDR3 region. The immunoSEQ Assay was used to sequence the TCRbeta CDR3 regions. Drawn from immuneACCESS, this table holds only the in-frame rearrangements with V and J called that TCRdb kept. Clones are partly lost; checked studies trace under half to an unresolved V gene and leave the rest unexplained. The sample table holds under 40,000 clones, of which 80% to 85% were seen once. Approximately 9.8% of the sample rests with the top ten. The CDR3, cysteine through phenylalanine, is 11 amino acids long. Just the 33-base CDR3 DNA is kept, in frame starting at base 1. Trimming removed 6 bases from V and 14 bases from J; the gene matches leave 8 bases unexplained. Per the germline V gene, SNHLY is the CDR1 and FYNNEI is the CDR2. The trial excluded patients who had a history of autoimmune disease or were on systemic immunosuppression. Peripheral blood for TCR sequencing was drawn from every dose cohort at baseline, at cycle 4 day 1 and at cycle 7 day 1. The samples were taken from a phase I, first-in-human, multicenter, open-label dose-escalation trial of ivuxolimab. Adults with locally advanced or metastatic melanoma, renal cell carcinoma, hepatocellular carcinoma or head and neck squamous cell carcinoma were enrolled in the trial. CD4+ and CD8+ T cells were sorted separately from peripheral blood before TCR sequencing.

As concerns this clone: This clone's antigen is unknown. Base qualities are not at hand, and no much larger clone is one base apart.

The sample was CD4+ or CD8+ T cells sorted from blood, taken in a trial of the OX40 agonist ivuxolimab. Recombination joined TRBV2 with TRBJ2-3; 7 nucleotides in the junction match TRBD2. The receptor was isolated from an adult with an advanced solid tumor such as melanoma, head and neck, liver or kidney cancer. This receptor carries the CDR3 CASSREARWYF. The sequenced DNA: TGTGCCAGCAGCCGGGAGGCTCGATGGTATTTT.